A single T cell receptor beta chain is shown here with its context. Its specificity is not known. The source of the sample is a study of stem cell transplantation in POMP-related autoinflammatory disease. Study-wide background: The study hypothesized thymoproteasome defects skew the TRB repertoire via impaired CD8+ selection. Before transplant, CD4+ T cells skewed naive and CD8+ proportions were low.

The assay was immunoSEQ multiplex PCR, and TCRdb's table has in-frame clones only and misses some. The data hold roughly 8,500 clones, with 91% observed a single time. The CDR3 is 16 residues long. Study-level points and caveats: A trend toward lower repertoire diversity and greater clonality appeared in every analyzed T-cell subset of PRAID patients. Unique TRB V-J gene pairings were limited in number in patients with PRAID.

PRAID featured prominent immunodeficiency. The sequenced sample was CD8+ T cells from PBMCs, obtained before stem cell transplantation. The TCR was taken from a human donor with POMP-related autoinflammation and immune dysregulation (PRAID). This chain connects TRBV1 to TRBJ2-1; the table's D call, TRBD1, was not checked against the DNA. TRBV1 is a pseudogene locus. The CDR3 here is CTSSQDHPRQKNEQFF. In nucleotides, the CDR3 is TGCACCAGCAGCCAGGATCACCCACGACAGAAAAATGAGCAGTTCTTC.